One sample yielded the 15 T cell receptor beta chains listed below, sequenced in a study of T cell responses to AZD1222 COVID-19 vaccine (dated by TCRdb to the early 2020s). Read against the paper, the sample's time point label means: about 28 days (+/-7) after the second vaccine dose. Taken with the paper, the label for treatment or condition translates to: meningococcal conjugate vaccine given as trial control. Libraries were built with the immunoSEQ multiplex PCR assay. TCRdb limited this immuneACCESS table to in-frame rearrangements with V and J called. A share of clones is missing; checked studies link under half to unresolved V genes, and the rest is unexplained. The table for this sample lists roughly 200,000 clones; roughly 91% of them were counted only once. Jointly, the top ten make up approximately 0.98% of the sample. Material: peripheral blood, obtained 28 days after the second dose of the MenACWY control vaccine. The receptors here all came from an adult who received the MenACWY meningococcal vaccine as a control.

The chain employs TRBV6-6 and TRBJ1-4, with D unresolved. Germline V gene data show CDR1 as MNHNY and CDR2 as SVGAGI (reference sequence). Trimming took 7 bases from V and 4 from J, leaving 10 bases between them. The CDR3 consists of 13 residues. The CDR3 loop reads CASTQTSNEKLFF. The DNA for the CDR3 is TGTGCCAGCACCCAGACGAGTAATGAAAAACTGTTTTTT.

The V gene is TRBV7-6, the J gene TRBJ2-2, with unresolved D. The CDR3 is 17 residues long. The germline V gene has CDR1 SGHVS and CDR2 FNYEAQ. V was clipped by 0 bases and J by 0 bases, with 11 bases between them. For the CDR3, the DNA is TGTGCCAGCAGCTTAGCGGGGTTGGCCTCGAACACCGGGGAGCTGTTTTTT. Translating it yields CASSLAGLASNTGELFF.

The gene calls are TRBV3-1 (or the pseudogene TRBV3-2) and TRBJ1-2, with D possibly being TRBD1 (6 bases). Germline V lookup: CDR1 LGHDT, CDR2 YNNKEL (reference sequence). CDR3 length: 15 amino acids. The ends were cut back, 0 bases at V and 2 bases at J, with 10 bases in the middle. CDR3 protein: CASSQDTRGNYGYTF. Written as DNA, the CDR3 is TGTGCCAGCAGCCAAGATACCAGGGGCAACTATGGCTACACCTTC.

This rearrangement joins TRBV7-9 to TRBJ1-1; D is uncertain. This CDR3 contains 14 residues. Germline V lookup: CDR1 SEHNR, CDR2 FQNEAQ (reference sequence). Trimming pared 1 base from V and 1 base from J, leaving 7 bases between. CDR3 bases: TGTGCCAGCAGCTTAGGAGGAGGGAACACTGAAGCTTTCTTT. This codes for CASSLGGGNTEAFF.

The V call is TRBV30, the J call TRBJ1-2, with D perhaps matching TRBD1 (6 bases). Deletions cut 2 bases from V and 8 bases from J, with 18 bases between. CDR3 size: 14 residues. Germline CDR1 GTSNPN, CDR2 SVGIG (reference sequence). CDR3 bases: TGTGCCTGGAGTAAGCAGACACGGGGGGCCGGCTACACCTTC. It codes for CAWSKQTRGAGYTF.

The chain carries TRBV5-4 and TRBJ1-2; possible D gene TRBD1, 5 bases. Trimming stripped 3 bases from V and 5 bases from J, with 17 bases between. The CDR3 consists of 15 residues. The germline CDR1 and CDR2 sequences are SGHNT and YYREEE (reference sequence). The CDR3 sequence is CASSSPGRGQYGYTF. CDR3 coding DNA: TGTGCCAGCAGCTCCCCGGGGAGGGGCCAGTATGGCTACACCTTC.

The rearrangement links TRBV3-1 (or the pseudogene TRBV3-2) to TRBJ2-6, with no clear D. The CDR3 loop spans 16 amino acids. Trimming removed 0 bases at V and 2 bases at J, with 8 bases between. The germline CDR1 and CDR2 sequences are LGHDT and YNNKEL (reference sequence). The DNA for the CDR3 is TGTGCCAGCAGCCAAGATTTTTGGGCTGGGGCCAACGTCCTGACTTTC. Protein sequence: CASSQDFWAGANVLTF.

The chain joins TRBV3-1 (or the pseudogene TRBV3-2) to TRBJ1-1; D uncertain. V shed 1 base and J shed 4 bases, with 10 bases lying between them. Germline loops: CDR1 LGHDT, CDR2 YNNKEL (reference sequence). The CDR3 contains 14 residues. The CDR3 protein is CASSQVGGSTEAFF. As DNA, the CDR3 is TGTGCCAGCAGCCAAGTCGGCGGGAGCACTGAAGCTTTCTTT.

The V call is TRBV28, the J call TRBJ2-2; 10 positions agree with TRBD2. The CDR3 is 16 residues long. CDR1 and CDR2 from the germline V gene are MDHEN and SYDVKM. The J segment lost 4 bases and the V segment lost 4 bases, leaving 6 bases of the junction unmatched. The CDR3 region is CASSSSAGGPTGELFF. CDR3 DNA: TGTGCCAGCAGTTCGTCAGCGGGGGGGCCCACCGGGGAGCTGTTTTTT.

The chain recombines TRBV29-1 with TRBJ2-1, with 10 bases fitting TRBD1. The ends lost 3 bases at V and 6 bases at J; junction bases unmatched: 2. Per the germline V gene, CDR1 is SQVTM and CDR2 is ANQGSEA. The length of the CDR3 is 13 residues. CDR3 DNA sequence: TGCAGCGTTGACGGGACAGGGGCCAATGAGCAGTTCTTC. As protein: CSVDGTGANEQFF.

The CDR3 bases are TGTGCCAGCAGCTTCGATAAGAACACTGAAGCTTTCTTT. This sequence encodes CASSFDKNTEAFF. The rearrangement joins TRBV7-2 to TRBJ1-1, with unresolved D. Germline-derived CDR1 and CDR2 are SGHTA and FQGNSA. This CDR3 has 13 amino acids. V was cut by 3 bases and J by 1 base, with 6 bases left in between.

The CDR3 bases are TGTGCCTGGGTCCCCGGGGGAAACTATGGCTACACCTTC. Its translation: CAWVPGGNYGYTF. The chain carries TRBV30 and TRBJ1-2, with a possible D match to TRBD1 (5 bases). The germline V gene has CDR1 GTSNPN and CDR2 SVGIG (reference sequence). The CDR3 runs to 13 residues. V lost 5 bases, J lost 2 bases, and 12 bases lay in between.

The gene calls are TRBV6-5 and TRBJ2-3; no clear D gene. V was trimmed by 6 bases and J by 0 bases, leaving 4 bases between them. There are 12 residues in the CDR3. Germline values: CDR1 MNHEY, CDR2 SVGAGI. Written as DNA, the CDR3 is TGTGCCAGCAGAGACAGCACAGATACGCAGTATTTT. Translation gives CASRDSTDTQYF.

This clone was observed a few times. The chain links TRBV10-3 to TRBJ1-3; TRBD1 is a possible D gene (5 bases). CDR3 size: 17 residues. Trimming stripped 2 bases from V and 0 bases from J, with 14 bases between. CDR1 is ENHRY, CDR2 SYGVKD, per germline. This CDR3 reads CAISERQSGSSGNTIYF. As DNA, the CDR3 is TGTGCCATCAGTGAGCGACAGTCGGGGAGCTCTGGAAACACCATATATTTT.

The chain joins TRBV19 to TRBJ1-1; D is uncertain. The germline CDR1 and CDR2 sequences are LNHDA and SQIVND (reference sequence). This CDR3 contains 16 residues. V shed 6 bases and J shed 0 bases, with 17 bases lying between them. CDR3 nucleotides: TGTGCCAGTAGCCTGGACCTGGGGATCGTGAACACTGAAGCTTTCTTT. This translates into CASSLDLGIVNTEAFF.